A selection of T cell receptor beta chains follows, all from one sample in a study of blood T cell repertoires in COVID-19. Repertoires were generated with immunoSEQ multiplex PCR, while TCRdb's copy carries only in-frame clones and drops some. Among about 71,000 clones listed, about 81% were seen once. The sample taken for sequencing was peripheral blood. These receptors were collected from a woman over 75 with acute or convalescent COVID-19. Both conserved end residues are part of each CDR3. Each record gives: D gene, J gene, clone size, V gene, CDR3 protein, CDR3 DNA. The D gene is left open where the match is weak. Expanded clones get a size class; other rows say once, few or many, or leave the size out.

d_call: -
j_call: TRBJ2-7
clone_size: -
v_call: TRBV6-5
cdr3_aa: CASRRTFNYEQYF
cdr3_nt: TGTGCCAGCAGGCGCACTTTCAACTACGAGCAGTACTTC

d_call: -
j_call: TRBJ2-5
clone_size: -
v_call: TRBV12-2
cdr3_aa: CASRLYFDAASGSWETQYF
cdr3_nt: TGTGCAAGTCGCTTATATTTTGATGCGGCTAGCGGGAGTTGGGAGACCCAGTACTTC

d_call: TRBD2
j_call: TRBJ2-3
clone_size: -
v_call: TRBV2
cdr3_aa: CASSVLAGRTDTQYF
cdr3_nt: TGTGCCAGCAGTGTACTAGCGGGACGCACAGATACGCAGTATTTT

d_call: TRBD1
j_call: TRBJ2-7
clone_size: -
v_call: TRBV6-1
cdr3_aa: CASSASKPGQGNHEQYF
cdr3_nt: TGTGCCAGCAGTGCCTCTAAGCCGGGACAGGGGAACCACGAGCAGTACTTC

d_call: -
j_call: TRBJ2-1
clone_size: -
v_call: TRBV7-3
cdr3_aa: CASSLGGANNEQFF
cdr3_nt: TGTGCCAGCAGCTTAGGGGGGGCCAACAATGAGCAGTTCTTC

d_call: -
j_call: TRBJ2-5
clone_size: few
v_call: TRBV28
cdr3_aa: CASSRPGQETQYF
cdr3_nt: TGTGCCAGCAGTAGGCCAGGGCAAGAGACCCAGTACTTC

d_call: -
j_call: TRBJ2-7
clone_size: -
v_call: TRBV3-1/TRBV3-2
cdr3_aa: CASSPSDRGRYEQYF
cdr3_nt: TGTGCCAGCAGCCCTAGCGATCGTGGGCGCTACGAGCAGTACTTC

d_call: TRBD1
j_call: TRBJ1-5
clone_size: -
v_call: TRBV6-5
cdr3_aa: CASSYRQGNQPQHF
cdr3_nt: TGTGCCAGCAGTTATCGACAGGGGAATCAGCCCCAGCATTTT

d_call: TRBD1
j_call: TRBJ2-5
clone_size: -
v_call: TRBV12-3/TRBV12-4
cdr3_aa: CASSLWDRGTQYF
cdr3_nt: TGTGCCAGCAGTTTATGGGACAGGGGGACCCAGTACTTC

d_call: TRBD2
j_call: TRBJ2-3
clone_size: -
v_call: TRBV4-1
cdr3_aa: CASSQDIRTSGRTDTQYF
cdr3_nt: TGCGCCAGCAGCCAAGATATCAGGACTAGCGGGAGAACAGATACGCAGTATTTT

d_call: -
j_call: TRBJ2-3
clone_size: -
v_call: TRBV21-1
cdr3_aa: CASRKRRPSITDTQYF
cdr3_nt: TGTGCCAGCAGGAAGAGGAGGCCGTCAATCACAGATACGCAGTATTTT

d_call: TRBD1
j_call: TRBJ2-7
clone_size: -
v_call: TRBV5-1
cdr3_aa: CASSLGRQGAMFYEQYF
cdr3_nt: TGCGCCAGCAGCTTGGGCCGCCAGGGGGCAATGTTCTACGAGCAGTACTTC

d_call: -
j_call: TRBJ1-1
clone_size: -
v_call: TRBV28
cdr3_aa: CASSFGGGTEAFF
cdr3_nt: TGTGCCAGCAGTTTTGGGGGGGGCACTGAAGCTTTCTTT

d_call: -
j_call: TRBJ2-3
clone_size: -
v_call: TRBV4-3
cdr3_aa: CASSPTVAENTDTQYF
cdr3_nt: TGCGCCAGCAGCCCTACGGTAGCGGAGAACACAGATACGCAGTATTTT

d_call: -
j_call: TRBJ1-2
clone_size: -
v_call: TRBV7-9
cdr3_aa: CASTDRPHDGYTF
cdr3_nt: TGTGCCAGCACGGACAGACCACACGATGGCTACACCTTC

d_call: -
j_call: TRBJ1-1
clone_size: -
v_call: TRBV7-2
cdr3_aa: CASSLNPGYTEAFF
cdr3_nt: TGTGCCAGCAGCTTGAACCCAGGGTACACTGAAGCTTTCTTT

d_call: TRBD1
j_call: TRBJ1-5
clone_size: -
v_call: TRBV7-9
cdr3_aa: CASSATGNQPQHF
cdr3_nt: TGTGCCAGCAGTGCGACAGGGAATCAGCCCCAGCATTTT

d_call: TRBD2
j_call: TRBJ2-3
clone_size: -
v_call: TRBV5-1
cdr3_aa: CASRLAGGNTDTQYF
cdr3_nt: TGCGCCAGCAGATTAGCGGGAGGGAACACAGATACGCAGTATTTT

d_call: -
j_call: TRBJ1-4
clone_size: few
v_call: TRBV28
cdr3_aa: CASSLVGGGAEKLFF
cdr3_nt: TGTGCCAGCAGTTTAGTGGGGGGAGGGGCGGAAAAACTGTTTTTT

d_call: TRBD1
j_call: TRBJ1-6
clone_size: -
v_call: TRBV6-5
cdr3_aa: CASSSPRTGRKSPLHF
cdr3_nt: TGTGCCAGCAGTTCCCCAAGGACAGGGAGAAAATCACCCCTCCACTTT

d_call: -
j_call: TRBJ2-7
clone_size: -
v_call: TRBV19
cdr3_aa: CASSIRGTSYEQYF
cdr3_nt: TGTGCCAGTAGTATAAGGGGCACCTCCTACGAGCAGTACTTC

d_call: -
j_call: TRBJ2-1
clone_size: few
v_call: TRBV6-4
cdr3_aa: CASSATAYYNEQFF
cdr3_nt: TGTGCCAGCAGTGCCACTGCCTACTACAATGAGCAGTTCTTC

d_call: TRBD1
j_call: TRBJ2-7
clone_size: -
v_call: TRBV27
cdr3_aa: CASRRQGSYEQYF
cdr3_nt: TGTGCCAGCAGGAGACAGGGCTCCTACGAGCAGTACTTC

d_call: TRBD1
j_call: TRBJ1-4
clone_size: few
v_call: TRBV6-5
cdr3_aa: CASSPTGDANEKLFF
cdr3_nt: TGTGCCAGCAGCCCCACAGGGGATGCTAATGAAAAACTGTTTTTT

d_call: TRBD1
j_call: TRBJ2-1
clone_size: -
v_call: TRBV6-5
cdr3_aa: CASRAGTGGGNEQFF
cdr3_nt: TGTGCCAGCAGGGCCGGGACAGGGGGCGGGAATGAGCAGTTCTTC

d_call: -
j_call: TRBJ2-7
clone_size: -
v_call: TRBV3-1/TRBV3-2
cdr3_aa: CASSQDNPGRVKEEQYF
cdr3_nt: TGTGCCAGCAGCCAAGATAACCCCGGCAGGGTTAAGGAGGAGCAGTACTTC

d_call: -
j_call: TRBJ1-1
clone_size: few
v_call: TRBV5-1
cdr3_aa: CASSLSYGYTEAFF
cdr3_nt: TGCGCCAGCAGCTTGTCGTACGGGTACACTGAAGCTTTCTTT

d_call: TRBD1
j_call: TRBJ1-2
clone_size: once
v_call: TRBV7-6
cdr3_aa: CASSSQGVDGYTF
cdr3_nt: TGTGCCAGCAGCTCACAGGGGGTGGATGGCTACACCTTC

d_call: -
j_call: TRBJ1-2
clone_size: -
v_call: TRBV5-1
cdr3_aa: CASSLGAGDYGYTF
cdr3_nt: TGCGCCAGCAGCCTAGGGGCGGGGGACTATGGCTACACCTTC

d_call: -
j_call: TRBJ2-1
clone_size: -
v_call: TRBV19
cdr3_aa: CASSIGGNLHRYNEQFF
cdr3_nt: TGTGCCAGTAGTATAGGAGGGAACTTGCATCGCTACAATGAGCAGTTCTTC

d_call: TRBD2
j_call: TRBJ2-2
clone_size: few
v_call: TRBV27
cdr3_aa: CASSWLAALAGELFF
cdr3_nt: TGTGCCAGCAGTTGGCTAGCGGCCTTGGCCGGGGAGCTGTTTTTT

d_call: -
j_call: TRBJ1-1
clone_size: -
v_call: TRBV10-3
cdr3_aa: CAVTGYLGEAFF
cdr3_nt: TGTGCCGTCACAGGGTATTTGGGTGAAGCTTTCTTT

d_call: TRBD2
j_call: TRBJ2-7
clone_size: -
v_call: TRBV9
cdr3_aa: CASSPSGAYEQYF
cdr3_nt: TGTGCCAGCAGCCCCAGCGGGGCCTACGAGCAGTACTTC

d_call: -
j_call: TRBJ1-2
clone_size: -
v_call: TRBV19
cdr3_aa: CASSVPPGVGGAYGYTF
cdr3_nt: TGTGCCAGTAGTGTCCCACCCGGAGTTGGTGGGGCATATGGCTACACCTTC

d_call: -
j_call: TRBJ1-2
clone_size: -
v_call: TRBV3-1/TRBV3-2
cdr3_aa: CASSHRGSLPGGYTF
cdr3_nt: TGTGCCAGCAGCCATCGCGGCAGCCTGCCGGGAGGCTACACCTTC

d_call: TRBD2
j_call: TRBJ2-7
clone_size: -
v_call: TRBV19
cdr3_aa: CASSTGLAGAYEQYF
cdr3_nt: TGTGCCAGTAGTACGGGACTAGCGGGAGCATACGAGCAGTACTTC

d_call: -
j_call: TRBJ2-1
clone_size: -
v_call: TRBV27
cdr3_aa: CASSLSRSEQFF
cdr3_nt: TGTGCCAGCAGTTTATCGAGGAGTGAGCAGTTCTTC

d_call: TRBD1
j_call: TRBJ1-2
clone_size: -
v_call: TRBV27
cdr3_aa: CASTKTTGGNYTKLLNYGYTF
cdr3_nt: TGTGCCAGCACCAAAACTACAGGGGGCAACTATACCAAGCTCCTTAACTATGGCTACACCTTC

d_call: TRBD1
j_call: TRBJ1-6
clone_size: -
v_call: TRBV19
cdr3_aa: CASSREAGTGNSPLHF
cdr3_nt: TGTGCCAGTAGCCGAGAAGCCGGGACAGGGAATTCACCCCTCCACTTT

d_call: TRBD2
j_call: TRBJ2-5
clone_size: -
v_call: TRBV24-1
cdr3_aa: CATALAGGETQYF
cdr3_nt: TGTGCCACCGCCTTGGCGGGAGGAGAGACCCAGTACTTC

d_call: -
j_call: TRBJ2-3
clone_size: once
v_call: TRBV3-1/TRBV3-2
cdr3_aa: CASSPRVSLTDTQYF
cdr3_nt: TGTGCCAGCAGCCCCAGGGTTTCTCTCACAGATACGCAGTATTTT

d_call: -
j_call: TRBJ1-1
clone_size: -
v_call: TRBV6-1
cdr3_aa: CASSERRLNTEAFF
cdr3_nt: TGTGCCAGCAGTGAAAGAAGACTCAACACTGAAGCTTTCTTT

d_call: -
j_call: TRBJ2-5
clone_size: -
v_call: TRBV15
cdr3_aa: CATSRLRQETQYF
cdr3_nt: TGTGCCACCAGCAGATTGAGACAAGAGACCCAGTACTTC

d_call: TRBD1
j_call: TRBJ2-7
clone_size: -
v_call: TRBV27
cdr3_aa: CASGGGQGIGEQYF
cdr3_nt: TGTGCCAGCGGGGGGGGACAGGGGATTGGCGAGCAGTACTTC

d_call: -
j_call: TRBJ2-7
clone_size: -
v_call: TRBV9
cdr3_aa: CASSSSGTPSYEQYF
cdr3_nt: TGTGCCAGCAGCTCCTCCGGGACTCCTTCCTACGAGCAGTACTTC

d_call: TRBD1
j_call: TRBJ2-5
clone_size: -
v_call: TRBV28
cdr3_aa: CASRPGQGLSETQYF
cdr3_nt: TGTGCCAGCAGACCGGGACAGGGGCTTTCAGAGACCCAGTACTTC

d_call: TRBD1
j_call: TRBJ1-1
clone_size: -
v_call: TRBV2
cdr3_aa: CASRHKRDRQSTLNTEAFF
cdr3_nt: TGTGCCAGCAGACACAAACGGGACAGGCAATCGACCTTGAACACTGAAGCTTTCTTT

d_call: -
j_call: TRBJ1-4
clone_size: -
v_call: TRBV29-1
cdr3_aa: CSVVPTGAREKLFF
cdr3_nt: TGCAGCGTTGTCCCGACAGGTGCTAGGGAAAAACTGTTTTTT

d_call: TRBD2
j_call: TRBJ2-7
clone_size: -
v_call: TRBV30
cdr3_aa: CAWSVRGSYEQYF
cdr3_nt: TGTGCCTGGAGTGTCCGCGGGAGCTACGAGCAGTACTTC

d_call: TRBD2
j_call: TRBJ2-5
clone_size: once
v_call: TRBV10-1
cdr3_aa: CASSPGLAGGRARETQYF
cdr3_nt: TGCGCCAGCAGTCCCGGACTAGCGGGAGGGAGGGCCCGAGAGACCCAGTACTTC

d_call: TRBD2
j_call: TRBJ2-1
clone_size: -
v_call: TRBV5-5
cdr3_aa: CASSVLAGVDNEQFF
cdr3_nt: TGTGCCAGCAGCGTACTAGCGGGAGTGGACAATGAGCAGTTCTTC

d_call: TRBD2
j_call: TRBJ2-7
clone_size: -
v_call: TRBV4-3
cdr3_aa: CASSQEVLAGYEQYF
cdr3_nt: TGCGCCAGCAGCCAAGAAGTTCTAGCGGGATACGAGCAGTACTTC

d_call: -
j_call: TRBJ2-2
clone_size: -
v_call: TRBV18
cdr3_aa: CASSPGHRVAGELFF
cdr3_nt: TGTGCCAGCTCACCAGGGCACAGGGTCGCCGGGGAGCTGTTTTTT

d_call: -
j_call: TRBJ2-7
clone_size: -
v_call: TRBV6-6
cdr3_aa: CASSQEPYEQYF
cdr3_nt: TGTGCCAGCAGCCAGGAACCCTACGAGCAGTACTTC

d_call: TRBD2
j_call: TRBJ2-2
clone_size: -
v_call: TRBV7-6
cdr3_aa: CASRPYSGPSNTGELFF
cdr3_nt: TGTGCCAGCAGACCATATAGCGGGCCCTCGAACACCGGGGAGCTGTTTTTT

d_call: TRBD2
j_call: TRBJ2-5
clone_size: -
v_call: TRBV20-1
cdr3_aa: CSASRGDGRAFGETQYF
cdr3_nt: TGCAGTGCTAGTCGGGGGGACGGGAGGGCTTTCGGGGAGACCCAGTACTTC

d_call: TRBD2
j_call: TRBJ2-1
clone_size: -
v_call: TRBV9
cdr3_aa: CASSLLGRVWEWGGSYNEQFF
cdr3_nt: TGTGCCAGCAGCCTTTTGGGTCGGGTTTGGGAGTGGGGGGGCTCCTACAATGAGCAGTTCTTC

d_call: TRBD2
j_call: TRBJ2-3
clone_size: few
v_call: TRBV7-3
cdr3_aa: CASSLEAGSDTQYF
cdr3_nt: TGTGCCAGCAGCTTGGAAGCGGGAAGCGATACGCAGTATTTT

d_call: -
j_call: TRBJ2-7
clone_size: once
v_call: TRBV5-4
cdr3_aa: CASSQSGVDEQYF
cdr3_nt: TGTGCCAGCAGCCAATCGGGTGTAGACGAGCAGTACTTC